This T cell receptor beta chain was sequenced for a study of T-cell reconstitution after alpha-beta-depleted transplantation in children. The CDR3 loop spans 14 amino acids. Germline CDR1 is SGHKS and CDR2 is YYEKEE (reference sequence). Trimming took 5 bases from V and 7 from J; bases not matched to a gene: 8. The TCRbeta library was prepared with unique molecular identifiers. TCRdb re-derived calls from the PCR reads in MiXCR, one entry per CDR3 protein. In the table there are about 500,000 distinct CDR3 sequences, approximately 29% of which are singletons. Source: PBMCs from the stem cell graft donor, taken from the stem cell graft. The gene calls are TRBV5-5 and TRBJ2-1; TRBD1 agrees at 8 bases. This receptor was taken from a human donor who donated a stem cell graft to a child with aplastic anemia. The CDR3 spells CASSLPGQGNEQFF. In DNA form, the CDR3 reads TGTGCCAGCAGTTTACCAGGACAGGGAAATGAGCAGTTCTTC.